The T cell receptor (beta chain) described here comes from a study of PD-1 blockade in mismatch repair-deficient tumors. Profiled with immunoSEQ multiplex PCR; TCRdb holds only in-frame clones, not every one. The sample records over 75,000 clones, approximately 84% being singletons. Between the trimmed V and J ends, which lost 1 base and 8 bases, there was a span of 27 bases. The CDR3 spans 18 residues. From germline, CDR1 is SGHRS and CDR2 YFSETQ. The genes are TRBV5-1 and TRBJ1-2, with D maybe TRBD1 (5 bases). The origin of this receptor is an adult with mismatch repair-deficient cancer. The specimen comprised peripheral blood, sampled 12 weeks after starting pembrolizumab. The CDR3 reads CASSLRSGTKVTREGYTF. The DNA of the CDR3 is TGCGCCAGCAGCTTGCGGTCCGGGACTAAGGTCACCCGCGAGGGCTACACCTTC.